A selection of T cell receptor beta chains follows, all from one sample in a study of blood T cell repertoires in COVID-19. TCRdb keeps only in-frame clones here, not all; method: immunoSEQ multiplex PCR. The table lists 200,000 to 300,000 clones, around 88% of them singletons. Sequenced sample: PBMCs or T cells enriched from blood (not recorded which). The receptors here all came from a woman aged 30 to 39 who had recovered from COVID-19. The CDR3 runs from the conserved cysteine through the conserved F or W. The order of the fields is V gene, J gene, D gene, clone size, CDR3 DNA, CDR3 protein. The D gene is left open where the match is weak. Clone size is stated in some rows and not others, as once, few, many or a class when expanded.

v_call: TRBV28
j_call: TRBJ1-1
d_call: .
clone_size: .
cdr3_nt: TGTGCCAGCAGTACAGGGTTAACAGTTGGGACTGAAGCTTTCTTT
cdr3_aa: CASSTGLTVGTEAFF

v_call: TRBV6-5
j_call: TRBJ1-2
d_call: .
clone_size: once
cdr3_nt: TGTGCCAGCAGTTACTCGACAGTTTATGGCTACACCTTC
cdr3_aa: CASSYSTVYGYTF

v_call: TRBV19
j_call: TRBJ1-2
d_call: .
clone_size: .
cdr3_nt: TGTGCCAGTAGTATAGGCGCAGGGCCAGACTATGGCTACACCTTC
cdr3_aa: CASSIGAGPDYGYTF

v_call: TRBV7-9
j_call: TRBJ2-7
d_call: .
clone_size: .
cdr3_nt: TGTGCCAGCAGCTTTCAGGGATCCTACGAGCAGTACTTC
cdr3_aa: CASSFQGSYEQYF

v_call: TRBV28
j_call: TRBJ1-1
d_call: .
clone_size: once
cdr3_nt: TGTGCCAGCATGGTGGGGGGGGCGACTGAAGCTTTCTTT
cdr3_aa: CASMVGGATEAFF

v_call: TRBV27
j_call: TRBJ2-1
d_call: TRBD1
clone_size: once
cdr3_nt: TGTGCCAGCAGTTCCTCCGCCCCGGACAGGGCCCACAATGAGCAGTTCTTC
cdr3_aa: CASSSSAPDRAHNEQFF

v_call: TRBV3-1/TRBV3-2
j_call: TRBJ2-2
d_call: .
clone_size: once
cdr3_nt: TGTGCCAGCAGCCAACCCGGGACAAAAACCGGGGAGCTGTTTTTT
cdr3_aa: CASSQPGTKTGELFF

v_call: TRBV12-3/TRBV12-4
j_call: TRBJ2-2
d_call: .
clone_size: .
cdr3_nt: TGTGCCAGCAGTTTGATAGAGGGGGAGCTGTTTTTT
cdr3_aa: CASSLIEGELFF

v_call: TRBV6-1
j_call: TRBJ1-2
d_call: .
clone_size: .
cdr3_nt: TGTGCCAGCAGTGAAACCTGGACAGAAGATGGCTACACCTTC
cdr3_aa: CASSETWTEDGYTF

v_call: TRBV19
j_call: TRBJ1-6
d_call: TRBD1
clone_size: .
cdr3_nt: TGTGCCAGTAGTGCCCAGACAGGGGCCAGGAATTCACCCCTCCACTTT
cdr3_aa: CASSAQTGARNSPLHF

v_call: TRBV9
j_call: TRBJ1-1
d_call: .
clone_size: .
cdr3_nt: TGTGCCAGCAGCGTAGCTGGAGGGCCTAAGGGTGAAGCTTTCTTT
cdr3_aa: CASSVAGGPKGEAFF

v_call: TRBV5-4
j_call: TRBJ2-1
d_call: .
clone_size: once
cdr3_nt: TGTGCCAGCAGCGGTAGCGAGTACTACAATGAGCAGTTCTTC
cdr3_aa: CASSGSEYYNEQFF

v_call: TRBV6-2/TRBV6-3
j_call: TRBJ2-1
d_call: TRBD2
clone_size: .
cdr3_nt: TGTGCCAGCAGCCCACTCCGACTAGCGGGAGCTAGGACGTCGTGGCATGAGCAGTTCTTC
cdr3_aa: CASSPLRLAGARTSWHEQFF

v_call: TRBV7-6
j_call: TRBJ2-3
d_call: TRBD1
clone_size: .
cdr3_nt: TGTGCCAGCAGCCTCGGGACAGGCCGCACAGATACGCAGTATTTT
cdr3_aa: CASSLGTGRTDTQYF

v_call: TRBV7-2
j_call: TRBJ1-5
d_call: .
clone_size: .
cdr3_nt: TGTGCCAGCAGCTTAGATGAGGGAAGCAATCAGCCCCAGCATTTT
cdr3_aa: CASSLDEGSNQPQHF

v_call: TRBV5-1
j_call: TRBJ2-5
d_call: TRBD2
clone_size: few
cdr3_nt: TGCGCCAGCAGCTTGTTGTTAGCGGGGGAAGAGACCCAGTACTTC
cdr3_aa: CASSLLLAGEETQYF

v_call: TRBV11-1
j_call: TRBJ2-5
d_call: .
clone_size: .
cdr3_nt: TGTGCCAGCAGCTTAGTCACAGGCGGCTCCCAAGAGACCCAGTACTTC
cdr3_aa: CASSLVTGGSQETQYF

v_call: TRBV28
j_call: TRBJ2-7
d_call: TRBD1
clone_size: .
cdr3_nt: TGTGCCAGCAGGCGGGACAGGGGGGCCCCCTACGAGCAGTACTTC
cdr3_aa: CASRRDRGAPYEQYF

v_call: TRBV7-2
j_call: TRBJ2-3
d_call: TRBD2
clone_size: .
cdr3_nt: TGTGCCAGCAGCTTAATAGCGGGAGTCGGCACAGATACGCAGTATTTT
cdr3_aa: CASSLIAGVGTDTQYF

v_call: TRBV27
j_call: TRBJ2-1
d_call: .
clone_size: few
cdr3_nt: TGTGCCAGCAGTGCCGTCAGGGGACCTTACAATGAGCAGTTCTTC
cdr3_aa: CASSAVRGPYNEQFF

v_call: TRBV30
j_call: TRBJ1-5
d_call: TRBD1
clone_size: .
cdr3_nt: TGTGCCTGGAGTGCACGGACAGGTCATAGCAATCAGCCCCAGCATTTT
cdr3_aa: CAWSARTGHSNQPQHF

v_call: TRBV11-2
j_call: TRBJ1-1
d_call: .
clone_size: .
cdr3_nt: TGTGCCAGCATGCGGACTGCCAACACTGAAGCTTTCTTT
cdr3_aa: CASMRTANTEAFF

v_call: TRBV28
j_call: TRBJ1-5
d_call: .
clone_size: .
cdr3_nt: TGTGCCAGCAGTTTCACCCCGGGGGTGGGAAATCAGCCCCAGCATTTT
cdr3_aa: CASSFTPGVGNQPQHF

v_call: TRBV27
j_call: TRBJ1-2
d_call: TRBD1
clone_size: .
cdr3_nt: TGTGCCAGCAGTCGACAGGGCAACTATGGCTACACCTTC
cdr3_aa: CASSRQGNYGYTF

v_call: TRBV6-4
j_call: TRBJ2-5
d_call: TRBD2
clone_size: .
cdr3_nt: TGTGCCAGCAGTGACGAAACTAGCGGGAGGGCCGATGAAGAGACCCAGTACTTC
cdr3_aa: CASSDETSGRADEETQYF

v_call: TRBV19
j_call: TRBJ2-7
d_call: TRBD1
clone_size: .
cdr3_nt: TGTGCTTCCCGCCGGGACAGGGGGACCTACGAGCAGTACTTC
cdr3_aa: CASRRDRGTYEQYF

v_call: TRBV27
j_call: TRBJ1-3
d_call: .
clone_size: .
cdr3_nt: TGTGCCAGCATTCTGACAGCATACTCTGGAAACACCATATATTTT
cdr3_aa: CASILTAYSGNTIYF

v_call: TRBV6-2/TRBV6-3
j_call: TRBJ1-5
d_call: TRBD1
clone_size: .
cdr3_nt: TGTGCCAGCAGTCGAAGACAGGGGGCGAATCAGCCCCAGCATTTT
cdr3_aa: CASSRRQGANQPQHF

v_call: TRBV30
j_call: TRBJ2-5
d_call: .
clone_size: .
cdr3_nt: TGTGCCTGGAGTGTAATAGCGGAAGAGACCCAGTACTTC
cdr3_aa: CAWSVIAEETQYF

v_call: TRBV9
j_call: TRBJ1-2
d_call: .
clone_size: .
cdr3_nt: TGTGCCAGCAGCTTACTACAGGGAAGTGGCTACACCTTC
cdr3_aa: CASSLLQGSGYTF

v_call: TRBV24-1
j_call: TRBJ1-1
d_call: .
clone_size: few
cdr3_nt: TGTGCCACCAGAAGGGGTGATGGCACTGAAGCTTTCTTT
cdr3_aa: CATRRGDGTEAFF

v_call: TRBV5-1
j_call: TRBJ2-7
d_call: TRBD1
clone_size: once
cdr3_nt: TGCGCCAGCAGCCACCGGGACAGGGACCACGAGCAGTACTTC
cdr3_aa: CASSHRDRDHEQYF

v_call: TRBV28
j_call: TRBJ2-7
d_call: .
clone_size: .
cdr3_nt: TGTGCCAGCAGTTTGCCGGCCCGGGGGTTCTACGAGCAGTACTTC
cdr3_aa: CASSLPARGFYEQYF

v_call: TRBV4-3
j_call: TRBJ1-2
d_call: .
clone_size: .
cdr3_nt: TGCGCCAGCAGCCAGGGCGGGGGGGGCTACACCTTC
cdr3_aa: CASSQGGGGYTF

v_call: TRBV2
j_call: TRBJ2-7
d_call: TRBD1
clone_size: .
cdr3_nt: TGTGCCAGCAGTTACAGGGGAATCTACGAGCAGTACTTC
cdr3_aa: CASSYRGIYEQYF

v_call: TRBV9
j_call: TRBJ2-5
d_call: TRBD2
clone_size: .
cdr3_nt: TGTGCCAGCAGCCCAAGACTAGCGGGAGGACAAGAGACCCAGTACTTC
cdr3_aa: CASSPRLAGGQETQYF

v_call: TRBV28
j_call: TRBJ1-4
d_call: .
clone_size: .
cdr3_nt: TGTGCCAGCCGCGAAGGAGGTGGTCGACTGTTTTTT
cdr3_aa: CASREGGGRLFF

v_call: TRBV25-1
j_call: TRBJ2-1
d_call: .
clone_size: .
cdr3_nt: TGTGCCAGCAGTGAAGGGACCGGGAGTTTGTACAATGAGCAGTTCTTC
cdr3_aa: CASSEGTGSLYNEQFF

v_call: TRBV28
j_call: TRBJ1-4
d_call: .
clone_size: .
cdr3_nt: TGTGCCAGCAGCCCCCCGCGGGGGCGAGGGGAAAAACTGTTTTTT
cdr3_aa: CASSPPRGRGEKLFF

v_call: TRBV4-3
j_call: TRBJ1-2
d_call: TRBD1
clone_size: .
cdr3_nt: TGCGCCAGCAGCCAGGCCTCGGGGGCAGGGGGGCCAGATGGCTACACCTTC
cdr3_aa: CASSQASGAGGPDGYTF

v_call: TRBV7-9
j_call: TRBJ2-1
d_call: .
clone_size: .
cdr3_nt: TGTGCCAGCAGTTGGGGGAGGGGGAGATACAATGAGCAGTTCTTC
cdr3_aa: CASSWGRGRYNEQFF

v_call: TRBV5-4
j_call: TRBJ2-1
d_call: TRBD2
clone_size: .
cdr3_nt: TGTGCCAGCAGCCCCCTCCTCTCTAGCGGGAGGGCGGGCAATGAGCAGTTCTTC
cdr3_aa: CASSPLLSSGRAGNEQFF

v_call: TRBV10-3
j_call: TRBJ1-1
d_call: .
clone_size: once
cdr3_nt: TGTGCCATCAGTGGTGTACATGGGGCCCGTGAAGCTTTCTTT
cdr3_aa: CAISGVHGAREAFF

v_call: TRBV30
j_call: TRBJ1-1
d_call: TRBD1
clone_size: .
cdr3_nt: TGTGCCTGGAGATCCGAGGGGGCGCGGTTCCGAGGAGCTTTCTTT
cdr3_aa: CAWRSEGARFRGAFF

v_call: TRBV5-1
j_call: TRBJ2-3
d_call: .
clone_size: .
cdr3_nt: TGCGCCAGCAGCTTGGGCGAGGGCGCGCGCACAGATACGCAGTATTTT
cdr3_aa: CASSLGEGARTDTQYF

v_call: TRBV14
j_call: TRBJ2-5
d_call: TRBD1
clone_size: .
cdr3_nt: TGTGCCAGCAGCCAAGACTCAAACCGGGACAGGTCCGAGACCCAGTACTTC
cdr3_aa: CASSQDSNRDRSETQYF

v_call: TRBV4-3
j_call: TRBJ1-1
d_call: .
clone_size: .
cdr3_nt: TGCGCCAGCAGCCAAGATAGGGGGGGGCGAGGAAACACTGAAGCTTTCTTT
cdr3_aa: CASSQDRGGRGNTEAFF

v_call: TRBV19
j_call: TRBJ1-5
d_call: .
clone_size: .
cdr3_nt: TGTGCCAGTAGTATAGGGCCAGTTAGCAATCAGCCCCAGCATTTT
cdr3_aa: CASSIGPVSNQPQHF

v_call: TRBV24-1
j_call: TRBJ2-7
d_call: .
clone_size: .
cdr3_nt: TGTGCCACCAGTGATTCAGGCAGGCTCCTCGGCGAGCAGTACTTC
cdr3_aa: CATSDSGRLLGEQYF

v_call: TRBV11-2
j_call: TRBJ2-3
d_call: TRBD2
clone_size: .
cdr3_nt: TGTGCCAGCAGCGCTGGACTAGCCGGAGATACGCAGTATTTT
cdr3_aa: CASSAGLAGDTQYF

v_call: TRBV11-2
j_call: TRBJ2-1
d_call: .
clone_size: .
cdr3_nt: TGTGCCAGCAGCTTTAAGAGCTCCTACAATGAGCAGTTCTTC
cdr3_aa: CASSFKSSYNEQFF

v_call: TRBV11-2
j_call: TRBJ2-7
d_call: .
clone_size: .
cdr3_nt: TGTGCCAGTCGTCGGGCAGGGGCCTACGAGCAGTACTTC
cdr3_aa: CASRRAGAYEQYF

v_call: TRBV9
j_call: TRBJ2-1
d_call: .
clone_size: .
cdr3_nt: TGTGCCAGCAGCGTAGACGGGAGAGCGAACAATGAGCAGTTCTTC
cdr3_aa: CASSVDGRANNEQFF